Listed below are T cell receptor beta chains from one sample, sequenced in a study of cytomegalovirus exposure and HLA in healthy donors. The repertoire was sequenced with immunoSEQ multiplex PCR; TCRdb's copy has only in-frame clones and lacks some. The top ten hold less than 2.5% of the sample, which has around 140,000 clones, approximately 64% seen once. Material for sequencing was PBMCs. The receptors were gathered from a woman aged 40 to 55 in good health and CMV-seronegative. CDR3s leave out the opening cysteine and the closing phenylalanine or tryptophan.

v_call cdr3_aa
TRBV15 ATKTGANNEKLF
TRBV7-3 ASSSGGGGGYT
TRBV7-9 ASSLTSVRETQY
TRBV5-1 ASSRTGNEAF
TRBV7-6 ASSWGTGRTEAF
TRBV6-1 ASKPMYGIYGYT
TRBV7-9 ASSLGQMNYGYT
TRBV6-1 ASSDLGTGYGYT
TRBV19 ASVTGGYGYT
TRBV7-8 ASSFLLGGSYSNQPQH
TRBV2 ASSPRGTGDEKLF
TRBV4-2 ASSRGGNTEAF
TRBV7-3 ASSLIPGAGGNTGELF
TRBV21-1 ASGITGPNQPQH
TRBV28 ASSLGGFNQPQH
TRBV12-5 ASGLEGGGKLF
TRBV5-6 ASSLDGGTSDWELF
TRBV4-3 ASSRGEGDTQY
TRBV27 ASSPTGEKLGYT
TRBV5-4 ASSLETSGGYEQF
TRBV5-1 ASSLIPQGDGYT
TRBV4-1 ASSQGVLTAGGLYEQF
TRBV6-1 ASSEELLGPKETQY
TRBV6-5 ASRRTGGDPSGYT
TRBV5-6 ASSYRTGTEAF
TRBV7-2 ASSLSPGSYEQY
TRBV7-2 ASSLAPRETQY
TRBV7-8 ASTWGGGYTGELF
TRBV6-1 ASSEARTGAEAF
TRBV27 ASSLGGDNQPQH
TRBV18 ASSTNDRNQPQH
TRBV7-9 ASSHGEQPQH
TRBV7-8 ASSPQGAAYTEAF
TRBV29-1 SVEGTGGKETQY
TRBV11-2 ASSLNGSPLH
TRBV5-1 ASSLVVAGTNEQF
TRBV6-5 ASSYTATYGYT
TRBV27 ASSSLAVLTDTQY
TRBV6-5 ASSLNRGDNSPLH
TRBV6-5 ASMGGMGQPQH
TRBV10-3 AISDRQDSYNEQF
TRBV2 ASSEAGAYGYT
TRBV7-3 ASSSVGRTDTQY
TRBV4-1 ASSQGMAGPGEQY
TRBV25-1 ASSASHRGSGANVLT